The clone carrying this TCR beta chain was observed many times. The antigen is not known. By quantitative 5'-RACE with molecular barcodes, the TCR beta libraries were made. One entry per CDR3 protein, called by TCRdb with MiXCR from the 5' RACE reads. The repertoire includes about 320,000 distinct CDR3 sequences, around a tenth of them detected once, and roughly 9% sits in the top ten. The source of the sample is a study of CD8 T cells in ankylosing spondylitis. Findings of the study overall: CD8+ cells made up the disease-linked clones, which were relatively rare in peripheral blood.

Trimming stripped 5 bases from V and 1 base from J, with 17 bases between. Germline CDR1 DFQATT, CDR2 SNEGSKA (reference sequence). The CDR3 contains 15 residues. The sequenced sample was blood, either unsorted or a sorted T cell fraction (not recorded which). This clonotype was obtained from a female donor with ankylosing spondylitis or in good health (not recorded which). This chain connects TRBV20-1 to TRBJ1-1; D call uncertain. CDR3 protein: CSAPLFPSGNTEAFF. CDR3 DNA: TGCAGTGCTCCCCTCTTCCCAAGCGGGAACACTGAAGCTTTCTTT.